This entry lists 25 T cell receptor beta chains sequenced from one sample in a study of T cells in women clearing cervical HPV infection. The repertoire was sequenced with immunoSEQ multiplex PCR; TCRdb's copy has only in-frame clones and lacks some. The sample's table shows about 44,000 clones. What was sequenced was blood buffy coat. These receptors came from a woman between 18 and 69 years old with a cervical HPV16 infection that either progressed to CIN3+ or cleared (not recorded which).

To note about this clone: The CDR3 end lies 3 residues beyond the end of the read and is filled in from the germline J gene. This chain connects TRBV18 to TRBJ1-6, with D unclear. The V end lost 6 bases, the J end lost 9 bases, and 12 bases lay between the germline ends. The CDR3 extends over 13 amino acids. The V gene's germline CDR1 is KGHSH and CDR2 LQKENI. CDR3 protein: CASSQGEGSPLHF. The part of the CDR3 DNA that was read is TGTGCCAGCTCTCAAGGAGAGGGTTCACCC.

As to this clone: The DNA ends 3 residues before the CDR3 does, and the rest of the CDR3 is filled in from the germline J gene. The gene calls are TRBV20-1 and TRBJ2-1; 12 bases map to TRBD2. CDR3 length equals 14 residues. Germline CDR1 reads DFQATT; CDR2 reads SNEGSKA (reference sequence). The ends lost 5 bases at V and 7 bases at J; junction bases unmatched: 6. The CDR3 sequence: CSAGTSGRINEQFF. CDR3 bases read: TGCAGTGCTGGAACTAGCGGGAGGATTAATGAG.

A word on this clone: The sequence runs out 3 residues before the end of the CDR3; the remainder is reconstructed from the germline J gene. V and J are TRBV20-1 and TRBJ2-7; TRBD1 might be the D (5 bases). The length of the CDR3 is 15 residues. Trimming removed 3 bases at V and 2 bases at J, with 17 bases between. The germline CDR1 and CDR2 sequences are DFQATT and SNEGSKA (reference sequence). CDR3 region: CSASQTGPLTYEQYF. The part of the CDR3 DNA that was read is TGCAGTGCTAGCCAAACAGGTCCCCTTACCTACGAG.

On this clone itself: The CDR3 end is not reached by the read, which stops 3 residues before it; the germline J gene fills it in. The chain is built from TRBV11-3 and TRBJ1-1; TRBD1 is a possible D gene (6 bases). The V gene's germline CDR1 is SGHNT and CDR2 YENEEA. Trimming shortened V by 1 base and J by 4 bases, and 10 bases separated the two germline ends. The CDR3 covers 14 residues. This CDR3 is CASSLGVGATEAFF. CDR3 DNA, as far as it was read: TGTGCCAGCAGCTTAGGGGTGGGGGCCACTGAA.

Concerning this clone itself: Coverage ceases 3 residues before the CDR3 finishes, and the germline J gene fills in the end. V is TRBV7-3 and J is TRBJ2-7, with D perhaps TRBD1 (5 bases). Trimming removed 1 base at V and 0 bases at J, with 19 bases between. From germline, CDR1 is SGHTA and CDR2 FQGTGA. The CDR3 has 18 amino acids. The CDR3 DNA, read in part, is TGTGCCAGCAGCTTAAAACCCAGGGCCCACCGCAACTCCTACGAG. Residues: CASSLKPRAHRNSYE. The whole CDR3 sequence reads CASSLKPRAHRNSYEQYF.

As regards this clone: The read finishes 3 residues shy of the CDR3 end, and the germline J gene is used to complete it. The V gene is TRBV7-3, the J gene TRBJ2-2; D not certain. Trimming cost V 4 bases and J 0 bases, with 12 bases left between them. The V gene's germline CDR1 is SGHTA and CDR2 FQGTGA. The CDR3 spans 16 residues. The CDR3 region is CASSSQALTNTGELFF. The DNA read from the CDR3 is TGTGCCAGCAGCTCCCAGGCCCTAACGAACACCGGGGAG.

On this clone itself: The read stops 3 residues short of the end of the CDR3; the missing end is completed from the germline J gene. J is TRBJ2-2 and V is TRBV30; TRBD2 matches 13 bases. V shed 4 bases, J shed 7 bases, and the junction held 12 bases outside the gene matches. The CDR3 totals 17 residues. CDR1 is GTSNPN and CDR2 is SVGIG in the germline V gene (reference sequence). CDR3 DNA, as far as it was read: TGTGCCTGGATCACTAGCGGGGGGGCCAAAGAAGGCGGGGAG. As protein: CAWITSGGAKEGGE. The entire CDR3 is CAWITSGGAKEGGELFF.

Details on this clone: The read terminates 3 residues ahead of where the CDR3 ends, so the germline J gene completes it. The rearrangement uses TRBV7-2 and TRBJ2-1; 11 positions match TRBD2. This CDR3 has 15 amino acids. V trimming: 3 bases; J trimming: 7 bases; junction bases outside the gene matches: 5. CDR1 is SGHTA, CDR2 FQGNSA, per germline. CDR3 DNA, as far as it was read: TGTGCCAGCAGCTTGGGCACTAGCGGGAGTAATGAG. This translates into CASSLGTSGSNE. The whole CDR3 protein is CASSLGTSGSNEQFF.

Turning to this clone: The CDR3 extends 3 residues past the end of the read, so its final part is completed from the germline J gene. The rearrangement joins TRBV11-2 to TRBJ2-7; 8 nucleotides match TRBD1. V was clipped by 5 bases and J by 0 bases; unmatched bases: 3. Looked up from germline, CDR1 is SGHAT and CDR2 is FQNNGV. The CDR3 totals 14 residues. The CDR3 is CASSPDRDSYEQYF. The sequenced part of the CDR3 DNA is TGTGCCAGCAGCCCGGACAGGGACTCCTACGAG.

On this clone: The CDR3 end lies 3 residues beyond the end of the read and is filled in from the germline J gene. The chain has TRBV7-9 and TRBJ1-2; the match to TRBD1 covers 8 bases. The germline gives CDR1 SEHNR, CDR2 FQNEAQ (reference sequence). V lost 5 bases, J lost 4 bases, and 6 bases stayed unmatched. This CDR3 comprises 14 residues. CDR3 bases read: TGTGCCAGCAGCGCCGGACAGGGCACCTATGGC. Amino acid sequence: CASSAGQGTYG. The whole CDR3 reads CASSAGQGTYGYTF.

With regard to this clone: The DNA ends 3 residues before the CDR3 does, and the rest of the CDR3 is filled in from the germline J gene. The chain recombines TRBV7-7 with TRBJ2-2, with TRBD1 as a possible D gene (5 bases). Germline CDR1 reads SSHAT; CDR2 reads FNYEAQ (reference sequence). CDR3 length: 15 amino acids. The part of the CDR3 DNA that was read is TGTGCCAGCAGCCCCCGCCCCTCTGGGGCCAACGTG. Its protein is CASSPRPSGANV. The entire CDR3 protein reads CASSPRPSGANVLFF.

As regards this clone: The read finishes 3 residues shy of the CDR3 end, and the germline J gene is used to complete it. V is TRBV18 and J is TRBJ1-2; D gene uncertain. Germline V gives CDR1 KGHSH, CDR2 LQKENI. The length of the CDR3 is 13 residues. Deletions cut 6 bases from V and 2 bases from J, with 10 bases between. Partial CDR3 DNA: TGTGCCAGCTCCGGCGGCACCAACTATGGC. Amino acid sequence: CASSGGTNYG. The CDR3 as a whole reads CASSGGTNYGYTF.

A remark on this clone: The CDR3 end lies 3 residues beyond the end of the read and is filled in from the germline J gene. The chain uses TRBV7-9 and TRBJ1-2; no firm D call. This CDR3 is built from 13 residues. CDR1 is SEHNR, CDR2 FQNEAQ, per germline (reference sequence). CDR3 loop: CASSLGALRGYTF. Incomplete CDR3 DNA: TGTGCCAGCAGCTTAGGGGCTCTTCGGGGC.

A word on this clone: The CDR3 is cut off 3 residues early in the read; its end comes from the germline J gene. The chain combines TRBV5-6 with TRBJ2-3; D call uncertain. The CDR3 extends over 12 amino acids. Germline CDR1 SGHDT, CDR2 YYEEEE. The ends were cut back, 4 bases at V and 2 bases at J, with 5 bases in the middle. This CDR3 reads CASSPYTDTQYF. The CDR3 DNA, read in part, is TGTGCCAGCAGCCCTTACACAGATACG.

Concerning this clone itself: The observed sequence ends 3 residues before the CDR3 terminus, with the missing tail filled in from the germline J gene. The chain uses TRBV2 and TRBJ2-2; D is perhaps TRBD1 (6 bases). The CDR3 runs to 14 residues. Per the germline V gene, CDR1 is SNHLY and CDR2 is FYNNEI. Incomplete CDR3 DNA: TGTGCCAGCAGTGAAGGGGGGCTTAATGAAAAG. The encoded protein is CASSEGGLNEK. The full-length CDR3 reads as CASSEGGLNEKLFF. The entire variable domain, with the rest obtained from reference TRBV2 and TRBJ2-2, is as follows: EPEVTQTPSHQVTQMGQEVILRCVPISNHLYFYWYRQILGQKVEFLVSFYNNEISEKSEIFDDQFSVERPDGSNFTLKIRSTKLEDSAMYFCASSEGGLNEKLFFGEGSRLTVL.

Measured by frequency, this clone is medium-sized. The read ends 3 residues early relative to the CDR3; the germline J gene fills the gap. This chain connects TRBV18 to TRBJ2-5; 8 bases map to TRBD2. Germline V CDR1 and CDR2: KGHSH, LQKENI. Trimming removed 0 bases from V and 5 bases from J; junction bases left unmatched: 11. CDR3 size: 17 residues. CDR3 DNA (partial): TGTGCCAGCTCACCACCGAGCGGGAGCTTGACCGGGGAGACC. This encodes CASSPPSGSLTGET. The full CDR3 protein reads CASSPPSGSLTGETQYF.

The DNA read from the CDR3 is TGTGCCAGTACCCCCCAGCAGGGTGAGGGGGGC. This translates into CASTPQQGEGG. The full CDR3 protein reads CASTPQQGEGGYTF. This chain joins TRBV19 and TRBJ1-2; a weak D match, TRBD1 (5 bases). The CDR3 goes on 3 residues after the read ends, and that part is filled in from the germline J gene. CDR1 is LNHDA and CDR2 is SQIVND in the germline V gene (reference sequence). The CDR3 totals 14 residues.

Details on this clone: The read comes to an end 3 residues before the CDR3 does, leaving the germline J gene to fill in the end. J is TRBJ2-2 and V is TRBV19; TRBD2 agrees at 10 bases. Germline CDR1 and CDR2: LNHDA and SQIVND (reference sequence). V dropped 3 bases and J dropped 0; count of bases not matched to a gene: 4. The CDR3 is made up of 17 amino acids. Partial CDR3 DNA: TGTGCCAGTAGTATCAGCGGGAGGGCCCCGAACACCGGGGAG. It translates to CASSISGRAPNTGE. The whole CDR3 reads CASSISGRAPNTGELFF. Full variable domain (missing parts from reference TRBV19 and TRBJ2-2): DGGITQSPKYLFRKEGQNVTLSCEQNLNHDAMYWYRQDPGQGLRLIYYSQIVNDFQKGDIAEGYSVSREKKESFPLTVTSAQKNPTAFYLCASSISGRAPNTGELFFGEGSRLTVL.

About this clone: The read gets to within 3 residues of the CDR3 end, and the germline J gene fills in the rest. This rearrangement joins TRBV20-1 to TRBJ2-1; TRBD2 aligns across 14 bases. CDR1 is DFQATT and CDR2 is SNEGSKA in the germline V gene (reference sequence). The junction had 4 bases not matched to a gene; V was cut back by 6 bases and J by 6 bases. This CDR3 has 14 residues. CDR3 sequence: CSAGGTSGGNEQFF. CDR3 bases read: TGCAGTGCGGGCGGGACTAGCGGGGGCAATGAG.

With respect to this clone: The read terminates 3 residues before the CDR3 end, so the remaining end is supplied by the germline J gene. The chain links TRBV9 to TRBJ2-1; 9 bases are shared with TRBD1. The V gene end was trimmed by 4 bases and the J gene end by 2 bases; junction bases not matched to a gene: 7. Germline lookup yields CDR1 SGDLS and CDR2 YYNGEE. This CDR3 is 16 amino acids long. CDR3 DNA (partial): TGTGCCAGCAGCCAGCGGACAGGGGTCACCTACAATGAG. It translates to CASSQRTGVTYNE. The whole CDR3 is CASSQRTGVTYNEQFF.

Comment on this clone: The CDR3 is cut off 3 residues early in the read; its end comes from the germline J gene. The chain is built from TRBV20-1 and TRBJ1-4; 9 nucleotides line up with TRBD1. Germline V CDR1 and CDR2: DFQATT, SNEGSKA (reference sequence). The V segment lost 6 bases and the J segment 6 bases; nucleotides outside the gene matches: 8. This CDR3 is built from 14 residues. The chain's CDR3 is CSAAGQGLYEKLFF. The CDR3 DNA, read in part, is TGCAGTGCAGCCGGACAGGGGCTATATGAAAAA.

Comments on this clone: The read gets to within 3 residues of the CDR3 end, and the germline J gene fills in the rest. The chain couples TRBV2 to TRBJ2-7, with 12 bases that match TRBD2. Unmatched junction bases numbered 8, after V lost 2 bases and J lost 0 bases. The CDR3 length is 18 residues. Per the germline V gene, CDR1 is SNHLY and CDR2 is FYNNEI. Partial CDR3 DNA: TGTGCCAGCAGTGAAAGGCTAGCGGGGGGGATTAGCTCCTACGAG. The encoded protein is CASSERLAGGISSYE. The whole CDR3 is CASSERLAGGISSYEQYF.

Notes on this clone: The read comes to an end 3 residues before the CDR3 does, leaving the germline J gene to fill in the end. The chain uses TRBV2 and TRBJ2-1; the match to TRBD1 covers 9 bases. The germline V gene has CDR1 SNHLY and CDR2 FYNNEI. The CDR3 is 14 residues long. V lost 7 bases and J lost 6; bases outside the gene matches: 7. The sequenced CDR3 bases are TGTGCCAGCATGCCGGGACAGGGTTTCAATGAG. It codes for CASMPGQGFNE. From start to end, the CDR3 is CASMPGQGFNEQFF.

Details on this clone: The read ends 3 residues shy of where the CDR3 ends; the end is completed using the germline J gene. This sequence joins TRBV7-2 and TRBJ2-1; 13 bases line up with TRBD2. With 6 bases clipped from V and 9 bases from J, the junction kept 5 bases outside the gene matches. Germline V gives CDR1 SGHTA, CDR2 FQGNSA. There are 14 residues in the CDR3. The CDR3 loop is CASSRGLAGFEQFF. The CDR3 bases that were read are TGTGCCAGCAGTCGGGGACTAGCGGGGTTTGAG.

On this clone: Read sequence stops 3 residues before the CDR3 end, and the germline J gene provides the missing end. The J gene is TRBJ1-5, the V gene TRBV5-1, with a tentative D call TRBD1 (6 bases). Per the germline V gene, CDR1 is SGHRS and CDR2 is YFSETQ. V lost 0 bases and J 5 bases, leaving 18 bases between the germline ends. The CDR3 spans 17 residues. The CDR3 loop is CASSLGDGRGVDQPQHF. Incomplete CDR3 DNA: TGCGCCAGCAGCTTGGGAGACGGCAGGGGTGTGGATCAGCCC.